This T cell receptor (beta chain) was identified in a study of control samples from healthy donors and cancer patients. Sequenced by immunoSEQ multiplex PCR; TCRdb stores in-frame clones only, minus some. Of about 140,000 clones detected, around 86% appear once; the ten largest clones hold 4.9%. The CDR3 is 17 residues long. From germline, CDR1 is MGHDK and CDR2 SYGVNS. V gave up 4 bases and J gave up 2 bases; unmatched junction bases: 5. The sequencing sample was made of blood. This rearrangement joins TRBV25-1 to TRBJ2-1; the match to TRBD2 covers 13 bases. The source is a man aged 30 to 45 in good health. The CDR3: CASSARTSGRPYNEQFF. CDR3 in DNA: TGTGCCAGCAGTGCCAGGACTAGCGGGAGACCCTACAATGAGCAGTTCTTC.